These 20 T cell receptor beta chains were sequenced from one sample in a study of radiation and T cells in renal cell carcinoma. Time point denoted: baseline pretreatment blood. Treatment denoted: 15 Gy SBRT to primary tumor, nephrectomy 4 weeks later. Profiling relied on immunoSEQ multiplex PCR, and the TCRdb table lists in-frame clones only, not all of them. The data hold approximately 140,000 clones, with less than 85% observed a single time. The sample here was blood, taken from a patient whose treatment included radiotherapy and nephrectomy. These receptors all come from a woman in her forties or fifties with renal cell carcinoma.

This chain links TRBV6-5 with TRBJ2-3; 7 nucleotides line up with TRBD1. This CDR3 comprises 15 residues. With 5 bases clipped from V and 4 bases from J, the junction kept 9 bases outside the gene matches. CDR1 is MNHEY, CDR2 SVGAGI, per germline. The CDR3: CASSLNGQVPDTQYF. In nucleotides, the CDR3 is TGTGCCAGCAGTCTGAATGGACAGGTCCCAGATACGCAGTATTTT.

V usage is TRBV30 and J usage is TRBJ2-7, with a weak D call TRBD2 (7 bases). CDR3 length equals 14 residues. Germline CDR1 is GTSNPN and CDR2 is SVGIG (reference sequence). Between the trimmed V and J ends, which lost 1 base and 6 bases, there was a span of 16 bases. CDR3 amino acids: CAWSGRWGGGEQYF. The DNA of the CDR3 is TGTGCCTGGAGTGGACGTTGGGGGGGCGGCGAGCAGTACTTC. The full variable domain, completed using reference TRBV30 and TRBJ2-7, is SQTIHQWPATLVQPVGSPLSLECTVEGTSNPNLYWYRQAAGRGLQLLFYSVGIGQISSEVPQNLSASRPQDRQFILSSKKLLLSDSGFYLCAWSGRWGGGEQYFGPGTRLTVT.

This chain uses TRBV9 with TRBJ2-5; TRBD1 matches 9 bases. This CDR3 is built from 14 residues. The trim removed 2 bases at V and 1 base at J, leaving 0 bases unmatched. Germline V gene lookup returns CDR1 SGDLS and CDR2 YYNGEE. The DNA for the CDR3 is TGTGCCAGCAGCGTGACAGGGGGCCAAGAGACCCAGTACTTC. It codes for CASSVTGGQETQYF.

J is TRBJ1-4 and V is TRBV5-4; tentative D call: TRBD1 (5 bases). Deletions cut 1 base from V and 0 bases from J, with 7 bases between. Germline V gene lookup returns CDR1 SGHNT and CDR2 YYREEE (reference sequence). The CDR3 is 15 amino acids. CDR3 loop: CASSLLGATNEKLFF. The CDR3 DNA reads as TGTGCCAGCAGCTTGTTGGGGGCAACTAATGAAAAACTGTTTTTT.

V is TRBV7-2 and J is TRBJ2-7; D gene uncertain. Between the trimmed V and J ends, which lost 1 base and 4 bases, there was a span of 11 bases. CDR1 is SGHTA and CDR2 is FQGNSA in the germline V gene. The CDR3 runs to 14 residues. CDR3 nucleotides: TGTGCCAGCAGCTTAGTGATCGCGGAATACGAGCAGTACTTC. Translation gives CASSLVIAEYEQYF. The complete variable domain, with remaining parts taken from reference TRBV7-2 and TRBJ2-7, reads GAGVSQSPSNKVTEKGKDVELRCDPISGHTALYWYRQSLGQGLEFLIYFQGNSAPDKSGLPSDRFSAERTGGSVSTLTIQRTQQEDSAVYLCASSLVIAEYEQYFGPGTRLTVT.

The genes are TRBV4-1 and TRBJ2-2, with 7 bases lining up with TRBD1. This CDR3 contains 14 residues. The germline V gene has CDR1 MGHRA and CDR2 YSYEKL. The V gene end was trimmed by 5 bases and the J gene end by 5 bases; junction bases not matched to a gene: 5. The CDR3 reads CASSANRGTGELFF. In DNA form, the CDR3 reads TGCGCCAGCAGCGCGAACAGGGGAACCGGGGAGCTGTTTTTT.

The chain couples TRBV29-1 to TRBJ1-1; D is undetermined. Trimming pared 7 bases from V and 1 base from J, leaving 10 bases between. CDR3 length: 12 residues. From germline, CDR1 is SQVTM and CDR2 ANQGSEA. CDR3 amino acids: CSAGGRNTEAFF. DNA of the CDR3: TGCAGCGCGGGTGGGAGGAACACTGAAGCTTTCTTT. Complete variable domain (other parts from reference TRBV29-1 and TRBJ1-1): SAVISQKPSRDICQRGTSLTIQCQVDSQVTMMFWYRQQPGQSLTLIATANQGSEATYESGFVIDKFPISRPNLTFSTLTVSNMSPEDSSIYLCSAGGRNTEAFFGQGTRLTVV.

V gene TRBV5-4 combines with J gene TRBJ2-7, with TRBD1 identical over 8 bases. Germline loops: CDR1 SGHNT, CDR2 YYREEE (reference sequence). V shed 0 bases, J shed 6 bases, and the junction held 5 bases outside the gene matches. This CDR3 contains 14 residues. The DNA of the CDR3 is TGTGCCAGCAGCTTGGAATTCACAGGGGGCGAGCAGTACTTC. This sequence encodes CASSLEFTGGEQYF.

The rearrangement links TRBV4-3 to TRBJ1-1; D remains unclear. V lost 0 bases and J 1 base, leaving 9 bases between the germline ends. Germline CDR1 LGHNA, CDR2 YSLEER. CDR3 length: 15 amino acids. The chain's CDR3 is CASSQDRGTNTEAFF. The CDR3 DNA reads TGCGCCAGCAGCCAAGACAGAGGTACGAACACTGAAGCTTTCTTT.

The CDR3 bases are TGCGCCAGCAGCTTGGCCCCGGACAGGTACGAGCAGTACTTC. This codes for CASSLAPDRYEQYF. The chain links TRBV5-1 to TRBJ2-7; TRBD1 matches at 7 bases. The CDR3 extends over 14 amino acids. Germline V CDR1 and CDR2: SGHRS, YFSETQ. The junction had 4 bases not matched to a gene; V was cut back by 0 bases and J by 4 bases.

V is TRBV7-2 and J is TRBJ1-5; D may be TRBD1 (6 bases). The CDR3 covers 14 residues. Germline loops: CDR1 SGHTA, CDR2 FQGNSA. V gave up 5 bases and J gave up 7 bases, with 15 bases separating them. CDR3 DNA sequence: TGTGCCAGCAGCCGCAAGGGGGTCGGGCAGCCCCAGCATTTT. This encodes CASSRKGVGQPQHF.

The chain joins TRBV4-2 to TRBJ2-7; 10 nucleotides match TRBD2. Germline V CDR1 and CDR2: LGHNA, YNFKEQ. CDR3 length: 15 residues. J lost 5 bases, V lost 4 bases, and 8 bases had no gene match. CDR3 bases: TGTGCCAGCAGCCTCGAGGGAGCGGGAGGGGACGAGCAGTACTTC. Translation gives CASSLEGAGGDEQYF.

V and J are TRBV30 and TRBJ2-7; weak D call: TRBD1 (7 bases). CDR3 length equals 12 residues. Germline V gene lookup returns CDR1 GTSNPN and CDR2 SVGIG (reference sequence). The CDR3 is CAGGTVAYEQYF. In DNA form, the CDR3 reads TGTGCTGGGGGGACAGTGGCTTACGAGCAGTACTTC.

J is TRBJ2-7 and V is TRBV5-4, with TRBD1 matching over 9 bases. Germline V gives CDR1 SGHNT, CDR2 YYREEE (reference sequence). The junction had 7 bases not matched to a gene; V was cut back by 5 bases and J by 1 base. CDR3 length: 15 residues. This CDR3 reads CASRPPGQGSYEQYF. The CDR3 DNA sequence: TGTGCCAGCAGACCACCGGGACAGGGTTCCTACGAGCAGTACTTC.

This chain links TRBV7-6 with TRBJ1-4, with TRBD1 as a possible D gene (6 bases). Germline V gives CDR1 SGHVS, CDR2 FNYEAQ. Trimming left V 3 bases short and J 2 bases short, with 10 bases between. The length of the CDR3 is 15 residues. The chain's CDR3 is CASSFTGGTNEKLFF. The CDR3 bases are TGTGCCAGCAGCTTCACCGGGGGCACTAATGAAAAACTGTTTTTT. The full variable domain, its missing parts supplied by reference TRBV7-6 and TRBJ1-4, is GAGVSQSPRYKVTKRGQDVALRCDPISGHVSLYWYRQALGQGPEFLTYFNYEAQQDKSGLPNDRFSAERPEGSISTLTIQRTEQRDSAMYRCASSFTGGTNEKLFFGSGTQLSVL.

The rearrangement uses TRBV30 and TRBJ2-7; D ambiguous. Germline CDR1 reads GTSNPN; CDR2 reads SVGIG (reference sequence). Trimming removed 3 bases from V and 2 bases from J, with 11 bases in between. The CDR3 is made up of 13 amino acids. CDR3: CAWRPADTYEQYF. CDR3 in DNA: TGTGCCTGGAGACCTGCGGATACCTACGAGCAGTACTTC.

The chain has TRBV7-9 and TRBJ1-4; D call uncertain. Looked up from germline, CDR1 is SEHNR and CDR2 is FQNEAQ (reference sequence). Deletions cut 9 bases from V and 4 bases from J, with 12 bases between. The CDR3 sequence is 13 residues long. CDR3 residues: CASTIRGNEKLFF. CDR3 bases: TGTGCCAGTACGATCCGGGGTAATGAAAAACTGTTTTTT.

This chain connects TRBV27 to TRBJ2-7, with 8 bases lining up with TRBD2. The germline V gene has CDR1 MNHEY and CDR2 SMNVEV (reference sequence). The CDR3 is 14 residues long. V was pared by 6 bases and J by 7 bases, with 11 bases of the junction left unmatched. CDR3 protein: CASSHGTSLREQYF. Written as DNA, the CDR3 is TGTGCCAGCAGCCACGGGACTAGTCTAAGGGAGCAGTACTTC.

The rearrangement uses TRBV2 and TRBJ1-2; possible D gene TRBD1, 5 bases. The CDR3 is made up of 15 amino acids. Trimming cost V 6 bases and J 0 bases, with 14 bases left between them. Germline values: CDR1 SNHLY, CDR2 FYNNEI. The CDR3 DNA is TGTGCCAGCAGGACGGGACCGAATGCTAACTATGGCTACACCTTC. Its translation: CASRTGPNANYGYTF.

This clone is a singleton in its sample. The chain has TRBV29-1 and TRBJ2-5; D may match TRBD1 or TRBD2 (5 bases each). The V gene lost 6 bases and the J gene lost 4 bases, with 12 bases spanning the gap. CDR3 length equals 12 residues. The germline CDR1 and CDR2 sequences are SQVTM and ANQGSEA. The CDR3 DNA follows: TGCAGCGTGAGGGGATCGGGAGAGACCCAGTACTTC. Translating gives CSVRGSGETQYF.